Presented here are 10 T cell receptor beta chains from one specimen sequenced in a study of blood T cell repertoires in COVID-19. Assay used: immunoSEQ multiplex PCR; TCRdb lists only in-frame clones, some missing. The sample includes around 72,000 clones, more than 75% of them seen just once. The specimen was peripheral blood. These TCRs come from a man in his sixties or seventies with active or convalescent COVID-19.

The chain recombines TRBV7-9 with TRBJ2-7; 12 bases fit TRBD2. With 5 bases clipped from V and 3 bases from J, the junction kept 2 bases outside the gene matches. Germline V gene data show CDR1 as SEHNR and CDR2 as FQNEAQ (reference sequence). The CDR3 loop spans 14 amino acids. The CDR3 reads CASSRLAGDYEQYF. In DNA, the CDR3 is TGTGCCAGCAGCCGACTAGCGGGAGACTACGAGCAGTACTTC.

The DNA of the CDR3 is TGTGCCAGCAGCTACACGAGGGGGAATCAGCCCCAGCATTTT. Amino acids: CASSYTRGNQPQHF. V gene TRBV4-2 combines with J gene TRBJ1-5, with a possible D match to TRBD1 (6 bases). Trimming pared 5 bases from V and 4 bases from J, leaving 12 bases between. Per germline, CDR1 LGHNA and CDR2 YNFKEQ. This CDR3 spans 14 amino acids.

At least ten counts were recorded for this clone. The chain combines TRBV4-2 with TRBJ1-1; tentatively, D is TRBD1 (5 bases). This CDR3 has 18 amino acids. Germline CDR1 and CDR2: LGHNA and YNFKEQ. Trimming stripped 0 bases from V and 1 base from J, with 18 bases between. The CDR3 loop is CASSQDLGILGQNTEAFF. CDR3 nucleotides: TGTGCCAGCAGCCAAGATCTTGGTATATTGGGGCAGAACACTGAAGCTTTCTTT.

In nucleotides, the CDR3 is TGTGCCAGCTCACCTCCAGGGTCGGGTGGGGCCAACGTCCTGACTTTC. Encoded protein: CASSPPGSGGANVLTF. The J gene is TRBJ2-6, the V gene TRBV18; D perhaps matches TRBD1 (5 bases). The CDR3 runs 16 residues. CDR1 KGHSH and CDR2 LQKENI come from the germline V gene. Trimming removed 3 bases from V and 3 bases from J, with 12 bases in between.

The J gene is TRBJ2-4, the V gene TRBV27; 8 positions match TRBD2. The CDR3 loop spans 18 amino acids. With 4 bases clipped from V and 0 bases from J, the junction kept 11 bases outside the gene matches. From germline, CDR1 is MNHEY and CDR2 SMNVEV (reference sequence). The CDR3 DNA is TGTGCCAGCAGTTCCGAAGTTACTAGCGGCTTAGCCAAAAACATTCAGTACTTC. It codes for CASSSEVTSGLAKNIQYF.

V gene TRBV19 combines with J gene TRBJ1-4; D remains unclear. CDR1 LNHDA and CDR2 SQIVND come from the germline V gene (reference sequence). The CDR3 length is 14 residues. V was cut by 6 bases and J by 2 bases, with 10 bases left in between. The CDR3 nucleotides are TGTGCCAGTAGCGAAGGCAGGACTAATGAAAAACTGTTTTTT. Its protein is CASSEGRTNEKLFF.

V gene TRBV5-1 combines with J gene TRBJ1-5, with D possibly being TRBD1 (5 bases). Between the trimmed V and J ends, which lost 5 bases and 7 bases, there was a span of 13 bases. The CDR3 contains 13 residues. Germline CDR1 and CDR2: SGHRS and YFSETQ. In DNA form, the CDR3 reads TGCGCCAGCAGATTCGAGGACACCCAGCCCCAGCATTTT. It encodes CASRFEDTQPQHF.

This clone has a handful of counts. The chain employs TRBV4-3 and TRBJ2-2, with 11 bases identical to TRBD2. The germline gives CDR1 LGHNA, CDR2 YSLEER. The V and J ends lost 3 bases and 4 bases, in that order; junction bases with no gene match: 7. This CDR3 is built from 17 residues. The CDR3 nucleotides read TGCGCCAGCAGCCAGTTAGCGGGAGGGCCTTTCACCGGGGAGCTGTTTTTT. This sequence encodes CASSQLAGGPFTGELFF.

This clone has ten or more counts. An end of the junction does not agree with germline; a read error may underlie this. The J gene is TRBJ2-5, the V gene TRBV7-7; TRBD2 agrees at 14 bases. The germline V gene encodes CDR1 SSHAT and CDR2 FNYEAQ (reference sequence). The CDR3 length is 15 residues. The CDR3 reads CASSSGLAGVETQYF. The CDR3, as DNA: TGTGCTAGCAGCTCGGGACTAGCGGGAGTAGAGACCCAGTACTTC. The full variable domain, its missing parts supplied by reference TRBV7-7 and TRBJ2-5, is GAGVSQSPRYKVTKRGQDVTLRCDPISSHATLYWYQQALGQGPEFLTYFNYEAQPDKSGLPSDRFSAERPEGSISTLTIQRTEQRDSAMYRCASSSGLAGVETQYFGPGTRLLVL.

The J gene is TRBJ1-1, the V gene TRBV5-1, with D possibly being TRBD1 (6 bases). Germline V gene lookup returns CDR1 SGHRS and CDR2 YFSETQ. The CDR3 sequence is 12 residues long. The ends were cut back, 4 bases at V and 10 bases at J, with 14 bases in the middle. The CDR3 region has the DNA TGCGCCAGCAGCCAATCGACAGGTGCAGCTTTCTTT. It codes for CASSQSTGAAFF.